A selection of T cell receptor beta chains follows, all from one sample in a study of regulatory T cells in long-lasting Graves disease. In TCRdb, the multiplex PCR reads were re-called with MiXCR into one record per CDR3 protein. This repertoire shows about 420,000 distinct CDR3 sequences, about 15% found once; its top ten account for about 23%. These data were also filed under a second study, of T cells in Graves' hyperthyroidism and ophthalmopathy.

The material sequenced was peripheral blood mononuclear cells (PBMCs), taken at new diagnosis, from a patient treated with antithyroid drugs. The origin of the receptors is a young woman with Graves disease. Each CDR3 is given with its conserved first and last residue. A D gene is named only where the DNA matches it firmly. Clone size is given for some rows only: seen once, a few or many times, or a class if the clone is expanded.

d_gene	v_gene	abundance	j_gene	CDR3aa	CDR3nt
TRBD2	TRBV3-1	many	TRBJ2-5	CASSPRTSGIIETQYF	TGTGCCAGCAGCCCAAGGACTAGCGGGATAATTGAGACCCAGTACTTC
.	TRBV6-1	many	TRBJ2-7	CASSVFNSYEQYF	TGTGCCAGCAGTGTATTTAACTCCTACGAGCAGTACTTC
TRBD2	TRBV6-1	.	TRBJ2-2	CASSEGSFEDIPGLLRQWAGELFF	TGCGCCAGCAGTGAAGGGTCCTTTGAGGATATTCCGGGACTACTGAGGCAATGGGCCGGGGAGCTGTTTTTT
TRBD2	TRBV5-1	.	TRBJ2-7	CASSFTFPEGGYEQYF	TGCGCCAGCAGCTTTACTTTCCCCGAGGGAGGGTACGAGCAGTACTTC
TRBD2	TRBV7-9	many	TRBJ2-3	CASSLGTSGKERTDTQYF	TGTGCCAGCAGCTTAGGGACTAGCGGGAAAGAAAGGACAGATACGCAGTATTTT
TRBD1	TRBV10-3	.	TRBJ1-2	CAIRGQEGYGYTF	TGTGCCATCAGGGGACAGGAGGGGTATGGCTACACCTTC
.	TRBV10-3	.	TRBJ1-3	CATEPGRGTGNTIYF	TGTGCCACTGAACCGGGCCGAGGGACTGGAAACACCATATATTTT
TRBD1	TRBV19	few	TRBJ2-5	CASSLGGAMQETQYF	TGTGCCAGTAGTCTAGGGGGCGCGATGCAAGAGACCCAGTACTTC
.	TRBV7-2	many	TRBJ2-1	CASSLNLLNEQFF	TGTGCCAGCAGCTTAAATCTCCTCAATGAGCAGTTCTTC
TRBD1	TRBV2	.	TRBJ1-1	CASSATGVTEAFF	TGTGCCAGCAGTGCGACAGGGGTGACTGAAGCTTTCTTT
.	TRBV20-1	many	TRBJ2-3	CSASSPLGGTDTQYF	TGCAGTGCTAGTAGTCCGTTAGGCGGCACAGATACGCAGTATTTT
.	TRBV6-1	many	TRBJ2-7	CASSEGLSLGEQYF	TGTGCCAGCAGTGAGGGACTCTCCCTCGGAGAGCAGTACTTC
TRBD2	TRBV19	few	TRBJ2-2	CASSKRTSGYTGELFF	TGTGCCAGTAGTAAAAGGACTAGCGGATACACCGGGGAGCTGTTTTTT
.	TRBV11-2	many	TRBJ2-5	CASSGTTQETQYF	TGTGCCAGCAGCGGGACAACACAAGAGACCCAGTACTTC
TRBD2	TRBV9	.	TRBJ2-2	CASSLGLATGELFF	TGTGCCAGCAGCTTAGGACTAGCTACCGGGGAGCTGTTTTTT
.	TRBV19	.	TRBJ2-7	CASQDRDYEQYF	TGTGCCAGTCAGGACAGAGACTACGAGCAGTACTTC
TRBD2	TRBV27	.	TRBJ2-3	CASTPGLAGGGTDTQYF	TGTGCCAGCACCCCGGGACTAGCGGGAGGGGGCACAGATACGCAGTATTTT
TRBD1	TRBV29-1	.	TRBJ1-5	CSVRRTGGLQPQHF	TGCAGCGTTCGAAGGACAGGGGGCCTTCAGCCCCAGCATTTT
.	TRBV28	many	TRBJ2-7	CASSRTGQSSYEQYF	TGTGCCAGCAGTAGAACCGGACAGAGCTCCTACGAGCAGTACTTC
.	TRBV9	many	TRBJ2-5	CASSHRDLETQYF	TGTGCCAGCAGCCACCGGGACTTAGAGACCCAGTACTTC
.	TRBV4-3	few	TRBJ1-1	CASSDSDSNTEAFF	TGCGCCAGCAGCGACAGCGACTCGAACACTGAAGCTTTCTTT
TRBD2	TRBV7-2	many	TRBJ2-1	CASRGGRTYNEQFF	TGTGCCAGCAGGGGGGGGAGGACCTACAATGAGCAGTTCTTC
.	TRBV28	many	TRBJ1-2	CASSHTAFGYGYTF	TGTGCCAGCAGCCACACGGCCTTTGGGTATGGCTACACCTTC
TRBD1	TRBV5-1	.	TRBJ2-7	CASSTRDRGDEQYF	TGCGCCAGCAGCACCCGGGACAGGGGCGACGAGCAGTACTTC
TRBD2	TRBV10-1	.	TRBJ2-1	CASSLDSGTLNEQFF	TGCGCCAGCAGCCTGGATAGCGGGACGCTTAATGAGCAGTTCTTC
.	TRBV19	.	TRBJ1-2	CASSIWADNYGYTF	TGTGCCAGTAGTATTTGGGCAGATAACTATGGCTACACCTTC
.	TRBV11-2	many	TRBJ1-3	CASSLAISGNTIYF	TGTGCCAGCAGCTTAGCTATCTCTGGAAACACCATATATTTT
TRBD2	TRBV10-2	few	TRBJ2-2	CASSISGLAYNTGELFF	TGCGCCAGCAGTATTTCGGGACTAGCGTATAACACCGGGGAGCTGTTTTTT
.	TRBV20-1	many	TRBJ2-7	CSASSEHYEQYF	TGCAGTGCTAGTTCGGAGCACTACGAGCAGTACTTC
.	TRBV12-3/TRBV12-4	many	TRBJ2-3	CASSRLQTDTQYF	TGTGCCAGCAGTCGCCTCCAAACAGATACGCAGTATTTT
.	TRBV7-3	many	TRBJ1-1	CASSPLTGRGGEAFF	TGTGCCAGCAGCCCGCTGACTGGTAGGGGTGGTGAAGCTTTCTTT
TRBD1	TRBV24-1	many	TRBJ2-7	CATSDPTGSVNEQYF	TGTGCCACCAGTGACCCGACAGGGAGCGTAAACGAGCAGTACTTC
.	TRBV9	.	TRBJ2-7	CASSVYEGSSYEQYF	TGTGCCAGCAGCGTATACGAGGGAAGCTCCTACGAGCAGTACTTC
TRBD1	TRBV10-3	.	TRBJ2-2	CAIKAGGRTGELFF	TGTGCCATCAAGGCAGGGGGACGTACCGGGGAGCTGTTTTTT
.	TRBV7-2	few	TRBJ2-7	CASSLPPAEQYF	TGTGCCAGCAGCCTACCCCCGGCCGAGCAGTACTTC
TRBD2	TRBV7-2	many	TRBJ2-3	CASSTGTRDTDTQYF	TGTGCCAGCAGTACCGGGACTAGGGACACAGATACGCAGTATTTT
.	TRBV11-1	few	TRBJ2-2	CASRELELADRGTGELFF	TGTGCCAGCAGGGAACTAGAGTTGGCCGATCGGGGCACCGGGGAGCTGTTTTTT
.	TRBV9	few	TRBJ2-5	CASSRVGEASNEQYF	TGTGCCAGCAGTCGGGTAGGGGAGGCTTCGAATGAGCAGTACTTC
TRBD1	TRBV2	many	TRBJ2-7	CASITGGYEQYF	TGTGCCAGTATAACAGGGGGCTACGAGCAGTACTTC
TRBD2	TRBV19	few	TRBJ2-7	CASSMTSGISYEQYF	TGTGCCAGTAGTATGACTAGCGGGATCTCCTACGAGCAGTACTTC
TRBD2	TRBV20-1	many	TRBJ2-7	CSAAMGTSGYEQYF	TGCAGTGCTGCGATGGGGACTAGCGGCTACGAGCAGTACTTC
.	TRBV6-1	.	TRBJ1-1	CASSGTLTEAFF	TGTGCCAGCAGCGGAACCTTGACGGAAGCTTTCTTT
.	TRBV28	many	TRBJ1-2	CASSLLYVFGYTF	TGTGCCAGCAGTTTATTGTATGTTTTTGGCTACACCTTC
.	TRBV18	.	TRBJ2-4	CASSPISGEKVIAKNIQYF	TGTGCCAGCTCCCCGATCTCTGGGGAGAAAGTTATAGCCAAAAACATTCAGTACTTC
TRBD1	TRBV9	many	TRBJ2-3	CASSEDRSTDTQYF	TGTGCCAGCAGCGAGGACAGGTCTACAGATACGCAGTATTTT
.	TRBV18	.	TRBJ1-2	CASSPVPQSTFRGYTF	TGTGCCAGCTCACCGGTTCCCCAGTCGACCTTTCGAGGCTACACCTTC
TRBD2	TRBV30	few	TRBJ2-3	CAWSPPTSGGGFSTDTQYF	TGTGCCTGGAGTCCCCCGACTAGCGGGGGGGGGTTTAGCACAGATACGCAGTATTTT
TRBD2	TRBV20-1	.	TRBJ2-1	CSARDNWASGNEQFF	TGCAGTGCTAGAGATAATTGGGCTAGCGGCAATGAGCAGTTCTTC
.	TRBV5-1	few	TRBJ1-5	CASSLDGTIEPQHF	TGCGCCAGCAGCTTGGACGGGACTATTGAGCCCCAGCATTTT
.	TRBV10-3	many	TRBJ1-4	CAISATNEKLFF	TGTGCCATCTCAGCGACTAATGAAAAACTGTTTTTT
.	TRBV6-2/TRBV6-3	.	TRBJ1-2	CASSWGRGTYGYTF	TGTGCCAGCAGTTGGGGACGCGGGACCTATGGCTACACCTTC
TRBD2	TRBV9	many	TRBJ2-1	CASSVLGTSGNNEQFF	TGTGCCAGCAGCGTTCTCGGGACTAGCGGGAACAATGAGCAGTTCTTC